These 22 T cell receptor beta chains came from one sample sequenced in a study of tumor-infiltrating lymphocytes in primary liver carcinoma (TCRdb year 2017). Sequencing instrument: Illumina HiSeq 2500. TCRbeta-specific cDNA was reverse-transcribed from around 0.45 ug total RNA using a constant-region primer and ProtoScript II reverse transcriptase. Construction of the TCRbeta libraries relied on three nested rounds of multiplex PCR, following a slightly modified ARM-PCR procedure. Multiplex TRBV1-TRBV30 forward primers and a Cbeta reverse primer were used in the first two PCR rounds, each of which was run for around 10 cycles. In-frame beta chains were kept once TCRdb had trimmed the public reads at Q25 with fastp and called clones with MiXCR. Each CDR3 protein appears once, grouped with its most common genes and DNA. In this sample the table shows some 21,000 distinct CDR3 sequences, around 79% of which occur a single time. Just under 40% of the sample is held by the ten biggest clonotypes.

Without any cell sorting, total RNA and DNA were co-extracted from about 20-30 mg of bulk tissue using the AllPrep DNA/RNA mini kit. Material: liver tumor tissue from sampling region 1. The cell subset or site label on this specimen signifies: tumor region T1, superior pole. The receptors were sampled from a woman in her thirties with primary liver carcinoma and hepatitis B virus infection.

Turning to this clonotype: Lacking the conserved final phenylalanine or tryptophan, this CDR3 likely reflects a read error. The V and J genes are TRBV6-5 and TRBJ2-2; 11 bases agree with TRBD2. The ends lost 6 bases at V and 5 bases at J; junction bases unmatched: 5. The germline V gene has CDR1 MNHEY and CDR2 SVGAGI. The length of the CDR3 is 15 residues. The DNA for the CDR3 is TGTGCCAGCAGCATACTAGCGGGAGATACCGGGGAGCTGTTTTCT. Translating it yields CASSILAGDTGELFS.

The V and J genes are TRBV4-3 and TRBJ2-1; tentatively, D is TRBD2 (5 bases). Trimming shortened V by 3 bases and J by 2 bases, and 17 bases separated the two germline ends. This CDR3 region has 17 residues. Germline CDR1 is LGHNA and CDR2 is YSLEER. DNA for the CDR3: TGCGCCAGCAGCCATGATCTAGCCCTAGGAACCTACAATGAGCAGTTCTTC. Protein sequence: CASSHDLALGTYNEQFF.

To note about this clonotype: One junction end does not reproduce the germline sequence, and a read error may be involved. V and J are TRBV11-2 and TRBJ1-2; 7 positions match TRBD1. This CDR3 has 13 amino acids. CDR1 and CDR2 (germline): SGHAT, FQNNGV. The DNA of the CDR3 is TGTGCCAGCACTCAGGGGGGGGGTGGAGGTCACAGCTTC. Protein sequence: CASTQGGGGGHSF.

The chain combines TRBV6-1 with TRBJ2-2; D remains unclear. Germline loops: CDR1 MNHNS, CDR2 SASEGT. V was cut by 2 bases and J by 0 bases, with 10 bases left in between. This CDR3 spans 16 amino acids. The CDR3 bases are TGTGCCAGCAGTGAATGTGGAGTAGCGAACACCGGGGAGCTGTTTTTT. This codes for CASSECGVANTGELFF.

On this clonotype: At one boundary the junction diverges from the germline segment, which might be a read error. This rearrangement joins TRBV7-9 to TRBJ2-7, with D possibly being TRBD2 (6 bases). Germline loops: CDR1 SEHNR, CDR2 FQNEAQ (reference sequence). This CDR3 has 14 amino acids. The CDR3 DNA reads TGTGCCGGCAGCTCGGGGGACCTCTCCTACGAGCAGTACTTC. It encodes CAGSSGDLSYEQYF.

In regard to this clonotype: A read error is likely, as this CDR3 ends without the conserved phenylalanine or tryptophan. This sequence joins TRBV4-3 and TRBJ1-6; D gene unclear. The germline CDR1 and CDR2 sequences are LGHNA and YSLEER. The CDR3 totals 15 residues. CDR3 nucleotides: TGCGCTAGCAGCCGAGAGAGCTCCTATAATTCACCCCTCCACTAT. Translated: CASSRESSYNSPLHY.

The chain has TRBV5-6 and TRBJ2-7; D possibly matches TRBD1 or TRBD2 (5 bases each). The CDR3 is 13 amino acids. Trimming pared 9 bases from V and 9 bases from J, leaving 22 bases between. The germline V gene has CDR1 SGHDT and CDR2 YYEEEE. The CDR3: CANCIRTGLSQYF. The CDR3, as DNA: TGTGCCAACTGCATACGGACGGGGCTATCGCAGTACTTC.

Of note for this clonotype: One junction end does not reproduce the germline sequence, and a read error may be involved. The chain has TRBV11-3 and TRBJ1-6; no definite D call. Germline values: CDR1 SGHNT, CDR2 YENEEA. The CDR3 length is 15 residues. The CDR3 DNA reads TGTGCATGCAGCTTTAAGTGGAGCTATAATTCACCCCTCCAGTTT. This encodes CACSFKWSYNSPLQF.

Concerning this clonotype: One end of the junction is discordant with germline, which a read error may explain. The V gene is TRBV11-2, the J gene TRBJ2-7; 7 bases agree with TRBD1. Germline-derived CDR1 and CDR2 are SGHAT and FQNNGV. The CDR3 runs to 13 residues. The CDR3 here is CVSAETGTNEQYF. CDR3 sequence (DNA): TGTGTCAGCGCCGAGACAGGGACCAACGAGCAGTACTTT.

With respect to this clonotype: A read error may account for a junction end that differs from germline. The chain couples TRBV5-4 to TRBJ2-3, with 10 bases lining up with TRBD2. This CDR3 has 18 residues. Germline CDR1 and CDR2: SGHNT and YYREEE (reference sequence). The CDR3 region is CVNSNPAASGSRTDTQYF. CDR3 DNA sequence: TGCGTCAACAGTAACCCGGCGGCTAGCGGGAGTCGAACAGATACGCAGTATTTT.

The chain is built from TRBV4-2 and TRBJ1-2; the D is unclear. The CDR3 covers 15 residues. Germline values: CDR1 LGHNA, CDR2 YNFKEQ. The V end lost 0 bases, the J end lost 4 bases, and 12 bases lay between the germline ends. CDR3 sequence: CASSQDRGVAYGYTF. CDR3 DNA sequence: TGTGCCAGCAGCCAAGATCGTGGGGTAGCCTATGGCTACACCTTC.

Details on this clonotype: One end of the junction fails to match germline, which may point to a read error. As DNA, the CDR3 is TGTGCCATTAGTTCCAGACTCCGACAAGAGGCCCAGTACTTC. This encodes CAISSRLRQEAQYF. The V and J genes are TRBV28 and TRBJ2-5, with unresolved D. The V gene's germline CDR1 is MDHEN and CDR2 SYDVKM. The CDR3 is 14 residues long.

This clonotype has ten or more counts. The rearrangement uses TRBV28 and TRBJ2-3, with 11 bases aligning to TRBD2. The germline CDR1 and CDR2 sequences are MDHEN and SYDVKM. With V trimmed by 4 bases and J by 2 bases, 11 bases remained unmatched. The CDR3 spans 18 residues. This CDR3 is CASSSPLMTSGDTDTQYF. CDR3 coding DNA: TGTGCCAGCAGTTCTCCTCTAATGACTAGCGGGGACACAGATACGCAGTATTTT.

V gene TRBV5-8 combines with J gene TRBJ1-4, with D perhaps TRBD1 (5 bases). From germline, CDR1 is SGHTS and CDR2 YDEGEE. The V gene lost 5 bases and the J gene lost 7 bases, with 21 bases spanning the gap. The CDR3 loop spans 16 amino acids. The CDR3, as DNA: TGTGCCAGCAGTACGTTAGGGTTGGGGGACGGTGAAAAACTGTTTTTT. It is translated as CASSTLGLGDGEKLFF.

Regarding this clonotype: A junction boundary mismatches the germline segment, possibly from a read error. The CDR3 sequence is CTSSQLGMVAEDPDTKYF. For the CDR3, the DNA is TGCACCAGCAGCCAACTAGGCATGGTAGCTGAAGACCCGGATACGAAGTATTTT. The V gene is TRBV4-1, the J gene TRBJ2-3; D perhaps matches TRBD2 (5 bases). The CDR3 runs 18 residues. Germline lookup yields CDR1 MGHRA and CDR2 YSYEKL.

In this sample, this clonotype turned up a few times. The chain's CDR3 is CASSSLVSGNTIYF. CDR3 nucleotides: TGTGCCAGCAGCTCCCTTGTCTCTGGAAACACCATATATTTT. The rearrangement joins TRBV7-2 to TRBJ1-3; no firm D call. Trimming cost V 4 bases and J 0 bases, with 7 bases left between them. CDR3 length: 14 amino acids. CDR1 is SGHTA, CDR2 FQGNSA, per germline.

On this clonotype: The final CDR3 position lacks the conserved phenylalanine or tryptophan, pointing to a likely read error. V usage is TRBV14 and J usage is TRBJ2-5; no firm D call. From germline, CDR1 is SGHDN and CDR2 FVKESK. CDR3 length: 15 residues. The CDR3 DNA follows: TGTGCCAGCAGCCAAGACAGGTCTTCCCAAGAGAGCCAGTACTTA. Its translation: CASSQDRSSQESQYL.

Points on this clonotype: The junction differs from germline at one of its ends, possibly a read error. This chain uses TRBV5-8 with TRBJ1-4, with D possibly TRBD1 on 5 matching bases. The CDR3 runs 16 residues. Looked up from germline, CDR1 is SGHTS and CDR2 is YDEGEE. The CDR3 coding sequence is TGTGCCAGCAGCACGATAGGGTTGGGGGACGGTGCAAAACTGTTCTTT. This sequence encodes CASSTIGLGDGAKLFF.

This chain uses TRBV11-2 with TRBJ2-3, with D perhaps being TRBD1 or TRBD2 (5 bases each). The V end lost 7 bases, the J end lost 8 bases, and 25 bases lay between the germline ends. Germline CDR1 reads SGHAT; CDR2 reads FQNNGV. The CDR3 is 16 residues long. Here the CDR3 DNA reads TGTGCCAGCATCCGGACGCGGCAGGGAAGGGGAGTTACGCAGTATTTT. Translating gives CASIRTRQGRGVTQYF.

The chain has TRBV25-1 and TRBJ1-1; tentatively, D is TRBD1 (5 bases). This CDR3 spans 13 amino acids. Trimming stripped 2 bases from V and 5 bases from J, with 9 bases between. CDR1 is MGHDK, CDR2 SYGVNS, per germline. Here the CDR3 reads CASSEGGKTEAFF. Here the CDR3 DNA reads TGTGCCAGCAGTGAAGGGGGTAAAACTGAAGCTTTCTTT.

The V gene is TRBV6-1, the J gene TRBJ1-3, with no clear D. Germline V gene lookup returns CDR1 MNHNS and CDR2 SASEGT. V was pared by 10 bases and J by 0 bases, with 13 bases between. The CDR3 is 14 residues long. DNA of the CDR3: TGTGCCAACACTGAGGCTGTCTCTGGAAACACCATATATTTT. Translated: CANTEAVSGNTIYF.

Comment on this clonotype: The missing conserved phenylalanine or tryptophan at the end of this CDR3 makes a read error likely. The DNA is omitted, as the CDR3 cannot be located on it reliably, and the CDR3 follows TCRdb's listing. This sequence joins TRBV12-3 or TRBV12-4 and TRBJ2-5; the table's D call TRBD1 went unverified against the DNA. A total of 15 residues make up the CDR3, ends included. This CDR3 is CASTTYPGSEETQYI.